This T cell receptor (beta chain) stems from a study of cytomegalovirus exposure and HLA in healthy donors. V lost 6 bases to trimming and J lost 6 bases; unmatched junction nucleotides: 4. Germline V gene lookup returns CDR1 ENHRY and CDR2 SYGVKD. This CDR3 is 14 amino acids long. Use of 60 Vbeta and 13 Jbeta primers characterized the PCR. Repertoires were generated with immunoSEQ multiplex PCR, while TCRdb's copy carries only in-frame clones and drops some. The sample has around 98,000 clones; more than 60% are singletons. Sequencing used PBMCs. The sequence came from a man in his fifties in good health and CMV-seronegative. V is TRBV10-3 and J is TRBJ2-2; 10 bases map to TRBD1. CDR3 protein: CAIRTGQGAGELFF. CDR3 nucleotides: TGTGCCATCAGGACTGGACAGGGGGCCGGGGAGCTGTTTTTT.